A single sample gave rise to the 20 T cell receptor beta chains below, sequenced in a study of T cells in localized non-small cell lung cancer (dated by TCRdb to 2019 to 2021). Preparation of the library involved the immunoSEQ multiplex PCR assay. In TCRdb, the immuneACCESS table is reduced to in-frame sequences with V and J assigned. These tables do not hold every clone; where another copy was compared, an unresolved V gene accounts for under half, and the others remain unexplained. In this sample the table shows roughly 26,000 clones, about 85% of which occur a single time. The top ten clonotypes cover roughly an eighth of the sample. Sequencing used peripheral blood, obtained before any cancer treatment. The receptors were sampled from a female donor of 60 years or more with stage II squamous cell lung carcinoma.

V is TRBV29-1 and J is TRBJ2-1; 9 nucleotides agree with TRBD2. The germline gives CDR1 SQVTM, CDR2 ANQGSEA. Trimming took 2 bases from V and 10 from J; bases not matched to a gene: 3. This CDR3 region has 12 residues. The CDR3 is CSVELAGLEQFF. CDR3 bases: TGCAGCGTTGAACTAGCGGGATTGGAGCAGTTCTTC.

The rearrangement links TRBV28 to TRBJ1-2; D uncertain. Germline V lookup: CDR1 MDHEN, CDR2 SYDVKM. The CDR3 is 15 amino acids. V lost 7 bases to trimming and J lost 1 base, with 16 bases between them. The CDR3 loop reads CASNIMVPFNYGYTF. The CDR3 bases are TGTGCCAGCAATATTATGGTCCCCTTTAACTATGGCTACACCTTC.

The chain is built from TRBV12-5 and TRBJ2-1; 8 nucleotides align to TRBD2. Germline CDR1 LGHNT, CDR2 FRNRAP. J was trimmed by 6 bases and V by 5 bases; bases with no gene match: 9. CDR3 length: 15 residues. The CDR3 DNA reads TGTGCTAGTGGTACCCGGACTAGCTTTGGCAATGAGCAGTTCTTC. It is translated as CASGTRTSFGNEQFF.

The CDR3 spells CASKGQGFAEAFF. The CDR3 DNA sequence: TGTGCCAGCAAGGGCCAGGGGTTCGCTGAAGCTTTCTTT. The chain links TRBV6-1 to TRBJ1-1, with D perhaps matching TRBD1 (6 bases). The germline V gene has CDR1 MNHNS and CDR2 SASEGT. The CDR3 consists of 13 residues. Trimming removed 7 bases from V and 6 bases from J, with 15 bases in between.

V and J are TRBV18 and TRBJ1-4; D possibly corresponds to TRBD1 (5 bases). Trimming removed 3 bases from V and 0 bases from J, with 14 bases in between. The germline gives CDR1 KGHSH, CDR2 LQKENI. The CDR3 runs to 17 residues. CDR3 residues: CASSPAEGLATNEKLFF. The CDR3 DNA sequence: TGTGCCAGCTCACCCGCTGAGGGGCTAGCAACTAATGAAAAACTGTTTTTT. The full variable domain, in which reference TRBV18 and TRBJ1-4 provide the parts outside the CDR3, is NAGVMQNPRHLVRRRGQEARLRCSPMKGHSHVYWYRQLPEEGLKFMVYLQKENIIDESGMPKERFSAEFPKEGPSILRIQQVVRGDSAAYFCASSPAEGLATNEKLFFGSGTQLSVL.

The rearrangement links TRBV7-8 to TRBJ2-7; D tentatively reads TRBD1 or TRBD2 (6 bases each). Germline V gene data show CDR1 as SGHVS and CDR2 as FQNEAQ. Trimming pared 5 bases from V and 5 bases from J, leaving 16 bases between. The CDR3 runs 14 residues. The CDR3 bases are TGTGCCAGCAGCACACTGGGGGCTAGCGACGAGCAGTACTTC. Protein sequence: CASSTLGASDEQYF.

The V and J genes are TRBV30 and TRBJ1-2; 7 bases fit TRBD1. Germline CDR1 and CDR2: GTSNPN and SVGIG (reference sequence). Trimming at V came to 1 base and at J to 2 bases, leaving 4 bases not matched to a gene. The CDR3 has 14 residues. The CDR3 is CAWSALQGNYGYTF. The CDR3 nucleotides are TGTGCCTGGAGTGCCTTACAGGGGAACTATGGCTACACCTTC.

This chain uses TRBV6-5 with TRBJ2-7, with 10 bases matching TRBD1. The CDR3 contains 16 residues. Germline V gene lookup returns CDR1 MNHEY and CDR2 SVGAGI. The V and J ends lost 2 bases and 3 bases, in that order; junction bases with no gene match: 7. CDR3 amino acids: CASSYGAWTGGYEQYF. The DNA of the CDR3 is TGTGCCAGCAGTTACGGCGCTTGGACAGGGGGCTACGAGCAGTACTTC.

V is TRBV4-3 and J is TRBJ1-3, with D perhaps TRBD1 (5 bases). The CDR3 has 15 residues. V was shortened by 1 base and J by 2 bases, with 9 bases between the two germline ends. Germline lookup yields CDR1 LGHNA and CDR2 YSLEER. The CDR3 reads CASSQAGGTGNTIYF. In nucleotides, the CDR3 is TGCGCCAGCAGCCAAGCGGGGGGTACTGGAAACACCATATATTTT.

This clone was recorded only once. J is TRBJ2-5 and V is TRBV9, with D possibly TRBD1 on 6 matching bases. Per germline, CDR1 SGDLS and CDR2 YYNGEE. V lost 4 bases and J 4 bases, leaving 14 bases between the germline ends. The CDR3 consists of 14 residues. Here the CDR3 reads CASSTQGFRETQYF. Here the CDR3 DNA reads TGTGCCAGCAGCACTCAGGGGTTCCGAGAGACCCAGTACTTC.

The chain employs TRBV19 and TRBJ1-3, with D perhaps TRBD1 (6 bases). V shed 11 bases and J shed 4 bases, with 12 bases lying between them. Germline V gene lookup returns CDR1 LNHDA and CDR2 SQIVND (reference sequence). This CDR3 spans 12 amino acids. The chain's CDR3 is CASRGKGNTIYF. The CDR3 nucleotides read TGTGCCTCCAGGGGAAAAGGAAACACCATATATTTT.

This sequence joins TRBV6-5 and TRBJ2-3, with D perhaps TRBD1 (5 bases). CDR3 length: 14 residues. Trimming left V 2 bases short and J 0 bases short, with 6 bases between. Germline values: CDR1 MNHEY, CDR2 SVGAGI. This CDR3 is CASSYGASTDTQYF. CDR3 in DNA: TGTGCCAGCAGTTACGGGGCTAGCACAGATACGCAGTATTTT.

The chain has TRBV5-1 and TRBJ2-7; D is undetermined. The CDR3 loop spans 13 amino acids. With 3 bases removed from V and 2 bases from J, the gap between germline ends came to 9 bases. The germline V gene encodes CDR1 SGHRS and CDR2 YFSETQ. CDR3 sequence: CASSSGGPYEQYF. The CDR3 DNA reads as TGCGCCAGCAGCTCGGGTGGGCCCTACGAGCAGTACTTC.

In its sample, this clone was seen once. The chain recombines TRBV18 with TRBJ2-5; D remains ambiguous. Germline-derived CDR1 and CDR2 are KGHSH and LQKENI. This CDR3 is 11 amino acids long. The germline V and J ends were trimmed by 3 bases and 6 bases, with 5 bases remaining between them. The CDR3 is CASSPVQTQYF. The CDR3 DNA is TGTGCCAGCTCACCTGTCCAGACCCAGTACTTC.

The V gene is TRBV7-2, the J gene TRBJ1-6; D is possibly TRBD1 (5 bases). The CDR3 loop spans 14 amino acids. V shed 3 bases and J shed 7 bases, with 10 bases lying between them. CDR1 and CDR2 (germline): SGHTA, FQGNSA. The CDR3 loop reads CASSLGVGNSPLHF. CDR3 nucleotide sequence: TGTGCCAGCAGCTTGGGGGTCGGGAATTCACCCCTCCACTTT.

The chain joins TRBV7-9 to TRBJ2-1; 11 bases line up with TRBD2. In germline, CDR1 is SEHNR, CDR2 FQNEAQ (reference sequence). CDR3 length: 17 residues. J lost 5 bases, V lost 6 bases, and 12 bases had no gene match. In DNA form, the CDR3 reads TGTGCCAGCAGTTTCGTTCAGGGACTAGCGGTGAACAATGAGCAGTTCTTC. Its translation is CASSFVQGLAVNNEQFF.

The chain links TRBV11-2 to TRBJ1-4; D is unresolved. The CDR3 loop spans 12 amino acids. Trimming took off 6 bases at V and 8 bases at J, with 10 bases between the two ends. Germline values: CDR1 SGHAT, CDR2 FQNNGV. As DNA, the CDR3 is TGTGCCAGCAGGCCTGATGGGGAAAAACTGTTTTTT. It yields the protein CASRPDGEKLFF. The complete variable domain, with remaining parts taken from reference TRBV11-2 and TRBJ1-4, reads EAGVAQSPRYKIIEKRQSVAFWCNPISGHATLYWYQQILGQGPKLLIQFQNNGVVDDSQLPKDRFSAERLKGVDSTLKIQPAKLEDSAVYLCASRPDGEKLFFGSGTQLSVL.

This clone was picked up a small number of times. The chain employs TRBV13 and TRBJ2-5; a weak D match, TRBD1 (6 bases). Deletions cut 6 bases from V and 3 bases from J, with 14 bases between. This CDR3 region has 14 residues. In germline, CDR1 is PRHDT, CDR2 FYEKMQ (reference sequence). CDR3 DNA: TGTGCCAGCAGACTGGACAGTAGAGAAGAGACCCAGTACTTC. This translates into CASRLDSREETQYF.

V usage is TRBV7-9 and J usage is TRBJ1-2, with D possibly matching TRBD1 (5 bases). The V end was cut by 4 bases, the J end by 3 bases, with 9 bases between. Germline CDR1 is SEHNR and CDR2 is FQNEAQ (reference sequence). The CDR3 covers 13 residues. CDR3 in amino acids: CASSWGQDYGYTF. CDR3 DNA sequence: TGTGCCAGCAGCTGGGGCCAGGACTATGGCTACACCTTC.

This chain joins TRBV29-1 and TRBJ1-2, with a weak D call TRBD1 (6 bases). The CDR3 totals 14 residues. CDR1 SQVTM and CDR2 ANQGSEA come from the germline V gene. Trimming stripped 4 bases from V and 8 bases from J, with 20 bases between. The CDR3 region is CSVANLGGAQGYTF. The CDR3 bases are TGCAGCGTTGCCAACCTCGGGGGGGCTCAGGGCTACACCTTC.